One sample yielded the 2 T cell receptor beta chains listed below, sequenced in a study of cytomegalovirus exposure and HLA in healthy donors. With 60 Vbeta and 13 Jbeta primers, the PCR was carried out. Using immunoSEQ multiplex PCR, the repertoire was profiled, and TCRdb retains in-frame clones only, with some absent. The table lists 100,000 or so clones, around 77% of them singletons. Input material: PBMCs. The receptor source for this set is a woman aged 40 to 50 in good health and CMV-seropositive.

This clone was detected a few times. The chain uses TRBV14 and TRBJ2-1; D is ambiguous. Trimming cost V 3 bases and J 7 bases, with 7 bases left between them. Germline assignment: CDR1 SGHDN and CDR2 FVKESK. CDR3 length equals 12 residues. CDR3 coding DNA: TGTGCCAGCAGCCAGCCCCTAAATGAGCAGTTCTTC. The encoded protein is CASSQPLNEQFF.

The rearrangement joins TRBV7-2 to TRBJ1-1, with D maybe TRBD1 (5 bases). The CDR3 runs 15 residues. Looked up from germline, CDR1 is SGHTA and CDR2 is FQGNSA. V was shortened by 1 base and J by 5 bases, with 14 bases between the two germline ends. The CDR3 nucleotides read TGTGCCAGCAGCTTAGTTTCCGGGGGAGGTACTGAAGCTTTCTTT. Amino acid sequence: CASSLVSGGGTEAFF.